What follows is one T cell receptor (beta chain) and its context. Sort purity for all populations was recorded as exceeding 98%. The sample comes from a study of beta chain features in type 1 diabetes. Trimming removed 2 bases from V and 3 bases from J, with 17 bases in between. Germline assignment: CDR1 SGHAT and CDR2 FQNNGV. The CDR3 loop spans 17 amino acids. Investigators reverse transcribed all isolated RNA, so they sequenced expressed TCRB transcripts. Naive, central memory and regulatory T cell samples averaged roughly 3.7 million immunoSEQ reads each. The data were produced by immunoSEQ multiplex PCR, yet TCRdb's version contains in-frame clones alone and is incomplete. The sample yields about 410,000 clones, more than 11% seen once.

The V and J genes are TRBV11-2 and TRBJ1-5; possibly TRBD1 for D (6 bases). This TCR was recovered from a man aged 25-45 years in good health. Input material: naive CD4+ T cells from blood. The CDR3 sequence is CASSLWQKGGDNQPQHF. The CDR3 DNA reads as TGTGCCAGCAGCTTATGGCAAAAGGGGGGAGACAATCAGCCCCAGCATTTT. Together with reference TRBV11-2 and TRBJ1-5, the CDR3 gives the full variable domain: EAGVAQSPRYKIIEKRQSVAFWCNPISGHATLYWYQQILGQGPKLLIQFQNNGVVDDSQLPKDRFSAERLKGVDSTLKIQPAKLEDSAVYLCASSLWQKGGDNQPQHFGDGTRLSIL.